One sample yielded the 31 T cell receptor beta chains listed below, sequenced in a study of metastatic and nonmetastatic thyroid tumors. Thyroid surgery took place with no prior treatment in any patient. TCRdb ran MiXCR on the PCR reads. This sample has roughly 35,000 clones, with 35% to 45% found just once. Specimen: tumor tissue. These receptors were obtained from a female donor with papillary thyroid cancer or a benign thyroid nodule (not recorded which). Some clones in this sample may be carry-over from other donors' samples.

The genes are TRBV11-2 and TRBJ1-6, with D uncertain. Trimming shortened V by 8 bases and J by 7 bases, and 12 bases separated the two germline ends. The CDR3 is 13 amino acids. Germline V gives CDR1 SGHAT, CDR2 FQNNGV. CDR3 amino acids: CASGFSQNSPLHF. CDR3 sequence (DNA): TGTGCCAGCGGATTTTCCCAAAATTCACCCCTCCACTTT.

This clone was picked up a small number of times. This sequence joins TRBV12-5 and TRBJ1-1, with D uncertain. The CDR3 is 16 residues long. Germline CDR1 and CDR2: LGHNT and FRNRAP. V shed 1 base and J shed 1 base, with 13 bases lying between them. DNA for the CDR3: TGTGCTAGTGGTTTGGCCATTCACTTGGAGAACACTGAAGCTTTCTTT. Encoded protein: CASGLAIHLENTEAFF.

V is TRBV7-9 and J is TRBJ2-3; 8 positions match TRBD2. Trimming took 8 bases from V and 6 from J; bases not matched to a gene: 7. This CDR3 comprises 13 residues. From germline, CDR1 is SEHNR and CDR2 FQNEAQ (reference sequence). Here the CDR3 DNA reads TGTGCCAGCTTCGGGGGGGCAATGGATACGCAGTATTTT. It codes for CASFGGAMDTQYF.

J is TRBJ1-1 and V is TRBV9, with D unresolved. The V gene's germline CDR1 is SGDLS and CDR2 YYNGEE. Trimming pared 3 bases from V and 3 bases from J, leaving 15 bases between. This CDR3 comprises 15 residues. The CDR3 reads CASSAGPSEDTEAFF. The CDR3 region has the DNA TGTGCCAGCAGCGCCGGACCCTCCGAGGACACTGAAGCTTTCTTT.

The chain couples TRBV20-1 to TRBJ1-1; D perhaps matches TRBD1 (5 bases). Germline V CDR1 and CDR2: DFQATT, SNEGSKA (reference sequence). This CDR3 has 11 amino acids. The germline V and J ends were trimmed by 3 bases and 6 bases, with 8 bases remaining between them. CDR3 sequence: CSARGTPEAFF. The DNA of the CDR3 is TGCAGTGCTAGGGGGACCCCTGAAGCTTTCTTT.

The genes are TRBV7-6 and TRBJ2-7; no definite D call. The germline V gene encodes CDR1 SGHVS and CDR2 FNYEAQ. CDR3 size: 13 residues. The V and J ends lost 1 base and 3 bases respectively, with 7 bases between them. As DNA, the CDR3 is TGTGCCAGCAGCTTAGAGCTGGGCTACGAGCAGTACTTC. Its protein product is CASSLELGYEQYF.

This clone has at least ten counts. The chain uses TRBV28 and TRBJ2-4, with 9 bases that match TRBD2. The V gene's germline CDR1 is MDHEN and CDR2 SYDVKM. J was trimmed by 1 base and V by 4 bases; bases with no gene match: 17. This CDR3 contains 20 residues. CDR3 bases: TGTGCCAGCAGTTCGACGCGCCTCCAGGCGAGCGGGGGGGCCAAAAACATTCAGTACTTC. Its translation: CASSSTRLQASGGAKNIQYF.

The chain has TRBV7-2 and TRBJ2-3; D unclear. The CDR3 totals 13 residues. V was pared by 3 bases and J by 4 bases, with 8 bases between. CDR1 is SGHTA, CDR2 FQGNSA, per germline. CDR3 residues: CASSLGWPDTQYF. CDR3 DNA sequence: TGTGCCAGCAGCTTGGGCTGGCCAGATACGCAGTATTTT.

This clone was seen more than once but under ten times. CDR3 sequence reads: CASSFNRIAEQYF. The CDR3 DNA reads TGTGCCAGCAGCTTCAACAGGATCGCCGAGCAGTACTTC. The V and J genes are TRBV12-3 or TRBV12-4 and TRBJ2-7; weak D call: TRBD1 (5 bases). V shed 6 bases and J shed 6 bases, with 15 bases lying between them. The CDR3 is made up of 13 amino acids.

By frequency in the sample, this clone is large. The CDR3 sequence: CASSLGGHRRGYGYTF. The DNA for the CDR3 is TGTGCCAGCAGTTTGGGCGGCCACAGGAGGGGCTATGGCTACACCTTC. The chain couples TRBV12-3 or TRBV12-4 to TRBJ1-2; D is possibly TRBD1 (5 bases). Trimming pared 3 bases from V and 4 bases from J, leaving 18 bases between. The CDR3 runs 16 residues.

The chain has TRBV5-1 and TRBJ2-3, with 8 bases identical to TRBD2. The germline CDR1 and CDR2 sequences are SGHRS and YFSETQ. The CDR3 spans 15 residues. V dropped 0 bases and J dropped 6; count of bases not matched to a gene: 6. CDR3 region: CASSLVLAEGDTQYF. Here the CDR3 DNA reads TGCGCCAGCAGCTTGGTACTAGCGGAGGGGGATACGCAGTATTTT.

On this clone: One junction end does not reproduce the germline sequence, and a read error may be involved. The chain couples TRBV5-1 to TRBJ1-2, with unresolved D. The germline CDR1 and CDR2 sequences are SGHRS and YFSETQ. The CDR3 consists of 13 residues. CDR3 DNA sequence: TGCGCCAGCAGCTTGGATGGAGACTATGTCTACACCTTC. It codes for CASSLDGDYVYTF.

The rearrangement uses TRBV12-3 or TRBV12-4 and TRBJ2-1, with no clear D. With 1 base removed from V and 3 bases from J, the gap between germline ends came to 10 bases. The CDR3 is 15 residues long. The CDR3 region is CASSLGLLGYNEQFF. The CDR3 DNA reads as TGTGCCAGCAGTTTAGGACTCCTGGGCTACAATGAGCAGTTCTTC.

There are a few counts of this clone. V gene TRBV7-9 combines with J gene TRBJ2-7; D unclear. Deletions cut 5 bases from V and 5 bases from J, with 7 bases between. Germline lookup yields CDR1 SEHNR and CDR2 FQNEAQ (reference sequence). This CDR3 spans 11 amino acids. CDR3: CASSPSNEQYF. For the CDR3, the DNA is TGTGCCAGCAGCCCTTCCAACGAGCAGTACTTC. Variable domain in full (rest from reference TRBV7-9 and TRBJ2-7): DTGVSQNPRHKITKRGQNVTFRCDPISEHNRLYWYRQTLGQGPEFLTYFQNEAQLEKSRLLSDRFSAERPKGSFSTLEIQRTEQGDSAMYLCASSPSNEQYFGPGTRLTVT.

V and J are TRBV6-1 and TRBJ2-7; TRBD1 matches at 9 bases. Trimming cost V 6 bases and J 4 bases; bases outside gene matches: 4. From germline, CDR1 is MNHNS and CDR2 SASEGT. This CDR3 region has 13 residues. In DNA form, the CDR3 reads TGTGCCAGCAGCTCGGGACAGGGTTACGAGCAGTACTTC. This sequence encodes CASSSGQGYEQYF.

The genes are TRBV15 and TRBJ2-3; 7 bases line up with TRBD2. The CDR3 has 15 residues. J lost 0 bases, V lost 1 base, and 1 base had no gene match. Per germline, CDR1 LNHNV and CDR2 YYDKDF (reference sequence). The CDR3 loop is CATSRGEGSTDTQYF. For the CDR3, the DNA is TGTGCCACCAGCAGAGGGGAGGGGAGCACAGATACGCAGTATTTT.

This clone showed up just once. The V call is TRBV3-1, the J call TRBJ2-2; perhaps TRBD2 as D (6 bases). The germline V gene encodes CDR1 LGHDT and CDR2 YNNKEL (reference sequence). This CDR3 comprises 16 residues. Trimming took off 4 bases at V and 2 bases at J, with 14 bases between the two ends. The CDR3 loop is CASSRTDGGNTGELFF. CDR3 bases: TGTGCCAGCAGCCGGACGGACGGGGGAAACACCGGGGAGCTGTTTTTT.

The count of this clone is one. The V and J genes are TRBV3-1 and TRBJ2-1, with a possible D match to TRBD1 (5 bases). With 4 bases removed from V and 2 bases from J, the gap between germline ends came to 9 bases. The CDR3 consists of 14 residues. Germline V CDR1 and CDR2: LGHDT, YNNKEL (reference sequence). CDR3 sequence: CASSPGFAYNEQFF. The CDR3 DNA sequence: TGTGCCAGCAGCCCAGGGTTTGCCTACAATGAGCAGTTCTTC.

This clone was recorded a few times. The rearrangement joins TRBV18 to TRBJ2-7, with TRBD2 as a possible D gene (6 bases). The CDR3 length is 12 residues. CDR1 is KGHSH and CDR2 is LQKENI in the germline V gene. Deletions cut 8 bases from V and 3 bases from J, with 11 bases between. The CDR3 protein is CASRTTIYEQYF. The CDR3 region has the DNA TGTGCCAGCCGGACTACAATCTACGAGCAGTACTTC.

The chain joins TRBV30 to TRBJ1-2; TRBD1 matches at 10 bases. CDR3 length: 16 residues. V lost 2 bases to trimming and J lost 3 bases; unmatched junction nucleotides: 9. Germline CDR1 GTSNPN, CDR2 SVGIG (reference sequence). This CDR3 is CAWSNRQGAGYYGYTF. For the CDR3, the DNA is TGTGCCTGGAGTAACCGACAGGGGGCAGGCTACTATGGCTACACCTTC.

This clone was counted a few times. This chain joins TRBV2 and TRBJ2-1; TRBD2 aligns across 12 bases. J was trimmed by 7 bases and V by 6 bases; bases with no gene match: 1. The length of the CDR3 is 13 residues. CDR1 is SNHLY and CDR2 is FYNNEI in the germline V gene. CDR3 coding DNA: TGTGCCAGCAGACTAGCGGGAGGTAATGAGCAGTTCTTC. Translated, it gives CASRLAGGNEQFF.

CDR3 protein: CATKGGGGTIYTQYF. As DNA, the CDR3 is TGTGCCACCAAGGGTGGCGGGGGGACTATATATACGCAGTATTTT. The chain recombines TRBV10-3 with TRBJ2-3; 8 bases are shared with TRBD2. This CDR3 spans 15 amino acids. V trimming: 10 bases; J trimming: 7 bases; junction bases outside the gene matches: 16. Germline assignment: CDR1 ENHRY and CDR2 SYGVKD.

This clone was picked up a small number of times. This chain connects TRBV12-3 or TRBV12-4 to TRBJ1-2; D is unclear. Deletions cut 0 bases from V and 10 bases from J, with 6 bases between. The CDR3 consists of 11 residues. In nucleotides, the CDR3 is TGTGCCAGCAGTTTAGCGAGTACCTACACCTTC. Translated, it gives CASSLASTYTF.

The chain employs TRBV7-9 and TRBJ2-3, with unresolved D. The CDR3 runs 12 residues. V lost 6 bases to trimming and J lost 4 bases, with 8 bases between them. Per germline, CDR1 SEHNR and CDR2 FQNEAQ (reference sequence). The CDR3 is CASRSGPDTQYF. Here the CDR3 DNA reads TGTGCCAGCAGATCTGGACCAGATACGCAGTATTTT. The full variable domain, rest sourced from reference TRBV7-9 and TRBJ2-3, is DTGVSQNPRHKITKRGQNVTFRCDPISEHNRLYWYRQTLGQGPEFLTYFQNEAQLEKSRLLSDRFSAERPKGSFSTLEIQRTEQGDSAMYLCASRSGPDTQYFGPGTRLTVL.

The chain uses TRBV28 and TRBJ1-6; weak D call: TRBD1 (5 bases). CDR3 length equals 15 residues. Trimming took off 3 bases at V and 7 bases at J, with 13 bases between the two ends. The germline V gene has CDR1 MDHEN and CDR2 SYDVKM. CDR3 bases: TGTGCCAGCAGTTTGGGACGGGGGGGGAATTCACCCCTCCACTTT. Its protein is CASSLGRGGNSPLHF.

This clone was counted a few times. The rearrangement links TRBV2 to TRBJ2-7, with TRBD2 matching 8 bases. Per germline, CDR1 SNHLY and CDR2 FYNNEI. V shed 6 bases, J shed 0 bases, and the junction held 4 bases outside the gene matches. The CDR3 is made up of 14 amino acids. The CDR3 here is CASRGGRSSYEQYF. CDR3 DNA sequence: TGTGCCAGCAGGGGCGGGAGGAGCTCCTACGAGCAGTACTTC.

This clone was picked up a small number of times. The gene calls are TRBV6-1 and TRBJ1-5, with a weak D call TRBD1 (5 bases). V gave up 6 bases and J gave up 6 bases, with 12 bases separating them. Germline lookup yields CDR1 MNHNS and CDR2 SASEGT. The CDR3 runs 13 residues. Here the CDR3 reads CASSHTGLQPQHF. The CDR3 DNA reads TGTGCCAGCAGCCATACAGGCCTTCAGCCCCAGCATTTT.

The table lists this clone with a few counts. The CDR3 nucleotides are TGTGCCAGCAGTTTCACCCGACAGGGACGATACAATGAGCAGTTCTTC. Its protein is CASSFTRQGRYNEQFF. This chain uses TRBV28 with TRBJ2-1, with TRBD1 identical over 7 bases. There are 16 residues in the CDR3. Germline V lookup: CDR1 MDHEN, CDR2 SYDVKM. The ends lost 3 bases at V and 4 bases at J; junction bases unmatched: 9.

The rearrangement links TRBV30 to TRBJ2-3; 7 positions agree with TRBD2. Germline values: CDR1 GTSNPN, CDR2 SVGIG (reference sequence). This CDR3 has 14 amino acids. The J segment lost 5 bases and the V segment lost 5 bases, leaving 10 bases of the junction unmatched. The CDR3 nucleotides read TGTGCCTGGCTTCCTGCCGGGGGGATAGATACGCAGTATTTT. Translated: CAWLPAGGIDTQYF. Full variable domain (rest looked up from reference TRBV30 and TRBJ2-3): SQTIHQWPATLVQPVGSPLSLECTVEGTSNPNLYWYRQAAGRGLQLLFYSVGIGQISSEVPQNLSASRPQDRQFILSSKKLLLSDSGFYLCAWLPAGGIDTQYFGPGTRLTVL.

The chain employs TRBV5-1 and TRBJ2-3, with D possibly TRBD1 on 5 matching bases. The CDR3 loop spans 13 amino acids. V gave up 2 bases and J gave up 1 base, with 5 bases separating them. Germline assignment: CDR1 SGHRS and CDR2 YFSETQ. CDR3 coding DNA: TGCGCCAGCAGCTTACAGGGCACAGATACGCAGTATTTT. Amino acids: CASSLQGTDTQYF.

This chain joins TRBV11-3 and TRBJ1-1, with no clear D. V was shortened by 2 bases and J by 5 bases, with 12 bases between the two germline ends. CDR1 and CDR2 from the germline V gene are SGHNT and YENEEA. This CDR3 is built from 14 residues. CDR3 in amino acids: CASSLFPGRTEAFF. The CDR3 DNA reads as TGTGCCAGCAGCTTATTCCCCGGTCGGACTGAAGCTTTCTTT.